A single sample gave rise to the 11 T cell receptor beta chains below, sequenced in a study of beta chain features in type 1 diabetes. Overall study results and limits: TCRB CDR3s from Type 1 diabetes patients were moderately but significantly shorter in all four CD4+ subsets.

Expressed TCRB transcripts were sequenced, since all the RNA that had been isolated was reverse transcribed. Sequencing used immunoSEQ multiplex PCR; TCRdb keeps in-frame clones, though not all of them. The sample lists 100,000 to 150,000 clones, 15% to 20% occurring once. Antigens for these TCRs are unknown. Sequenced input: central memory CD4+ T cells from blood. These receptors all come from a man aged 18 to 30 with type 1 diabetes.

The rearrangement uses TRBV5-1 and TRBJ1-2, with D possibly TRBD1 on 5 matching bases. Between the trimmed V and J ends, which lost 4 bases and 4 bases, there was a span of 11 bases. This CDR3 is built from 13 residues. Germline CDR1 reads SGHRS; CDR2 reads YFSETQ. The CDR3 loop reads CASSPIGGYGYTF. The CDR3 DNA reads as TGCGCCAGCAGCCCAATCGGGGGCTATGGCTACACCTTC.

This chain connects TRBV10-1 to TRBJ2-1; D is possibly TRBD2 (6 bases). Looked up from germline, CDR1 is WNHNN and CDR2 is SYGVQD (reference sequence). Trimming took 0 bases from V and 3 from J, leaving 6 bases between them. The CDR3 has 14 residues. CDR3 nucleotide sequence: TGCGCCAGCAGTGAGTCGACTAGCTACAATGAGCAGTTCTTC. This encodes CASSESTSYNEQFF.

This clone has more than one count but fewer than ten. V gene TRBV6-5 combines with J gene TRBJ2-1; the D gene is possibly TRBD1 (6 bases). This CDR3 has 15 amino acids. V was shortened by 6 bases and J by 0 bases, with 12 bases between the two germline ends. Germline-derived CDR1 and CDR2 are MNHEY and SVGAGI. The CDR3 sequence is CASRDSGSSYNEQFF. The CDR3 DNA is TGTGCCAGCAGGGACAGTGGAAGCTCCTACAATGAGCAGTTCTTC.

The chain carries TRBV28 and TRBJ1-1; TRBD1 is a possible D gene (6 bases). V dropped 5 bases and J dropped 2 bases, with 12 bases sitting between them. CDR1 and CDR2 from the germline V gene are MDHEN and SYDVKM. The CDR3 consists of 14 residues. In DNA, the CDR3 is TGTGCCAGCAGTCCGACAGGTAGAAACACTGAAGCTTTCTTT. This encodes CASSPTGRNTEAFF.

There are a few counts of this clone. The CDR3 sequence: CASSLSGELFF. The CDR3 DNA reads as TGTGCCAGCAGCTTGTCAGGCGAGCTGTTTTTT. This rearrangement joins TRBV5-6 to TRBJ2-2; D gene uncertain. The V and J ends lost 1 base and 11 bases respectively, with 6 bases between them. CDR1 SGHDT and CDR2 YYEEEE come from the germline V gene. This CDR3 has 11 amino acids. Together with reference TRBV5-6 and TRBJ2-2, the CDR3 gives the full variable domain: DAGVTQSPTHLIKTRGQQVTLRCSPKSGHDTVSWYQQALGQGPQFIFQYYEEEERQRGNFPDRFSGHQFPNYSSELNVNALLLGDSALYLCASSLSGELFFGEGSRLTVL.

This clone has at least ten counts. The DNA of the CDR3 is TGTGCCAGCAGCTTAGGAGGGGCAGATACGCAGTATTTT. This encodes CASSLGGADTQYF. The rearrangement uses TRBV13 and TRBJ2-3; possibly TRBD1 for D (5 bases). Germline V gives CDR1 PRHDT, CDR2 FYEKMQ (reference sequence). Trimming left V 0 bases short and J 4 bases short, with 5 bases between. This CDR3 spans 13 amino acids.

Written as DNA, the CDR3 is TGCGCCAGCAGCTCCGCAGTGGACAGGGACACTGAAGCTTTCTTT. It encodes CASSSAVDRDTEAFF. The V call is TRBV5-1, the J call TRBJ1-1; 8 bases fit TRBD1. The CDR3 totals 15 residues. Trimming at V came to 3 bases and at J to 3 bases, leaving 7 bases not matched to a gene. In germline, CDR1 is SGHRS, CDR2 YFSETQ.

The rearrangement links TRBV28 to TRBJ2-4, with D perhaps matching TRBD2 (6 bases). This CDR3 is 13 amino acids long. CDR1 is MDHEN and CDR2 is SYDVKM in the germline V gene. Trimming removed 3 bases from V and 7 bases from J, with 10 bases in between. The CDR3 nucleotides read TGTGCCAGCAGTTTTCCGGGAGAGAACATTCAGTACTTC. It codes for CASSFPGENIQYF.

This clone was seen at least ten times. The CDR3 region is CASSLGSGRPVAGYTF. Here the CDR3 DNA reads TGTGCCAGCAGCTTAGGATCAGGGCGCCCAGTCGCTGGCTACACCTTC. This sequence joins TRBV7-2 and TRBJ1-2; possibly TRBD1 for D (5 bases). The V end was cut by 1 base, the J end by 7 bases, with 19 bases between. The germline V gene encodes CDR1 SGHTA and CDR2 FQGNSA. The CDR3 length is 16 residues.

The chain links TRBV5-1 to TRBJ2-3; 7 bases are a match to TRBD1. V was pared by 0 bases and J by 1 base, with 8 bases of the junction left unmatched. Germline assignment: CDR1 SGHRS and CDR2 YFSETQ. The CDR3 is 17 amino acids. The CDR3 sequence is CASSLEGTDPGTDTQYF. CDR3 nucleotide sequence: TGCGCCAGCAGCTTGGAAGGGACAGACCCAGGCACAGATACGCAGTATTTT. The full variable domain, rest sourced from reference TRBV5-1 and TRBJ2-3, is KAGVTQTPRYLIKTRGQQVTLSCSPISGHRSVSWYQQTPGQGLQFLFEYFSETQRNKGNFPGRFSGRQFSNSRSEMNVSTLELGDSALYLCASSLEGTDPGTDTQYFGPGTRLTVL.

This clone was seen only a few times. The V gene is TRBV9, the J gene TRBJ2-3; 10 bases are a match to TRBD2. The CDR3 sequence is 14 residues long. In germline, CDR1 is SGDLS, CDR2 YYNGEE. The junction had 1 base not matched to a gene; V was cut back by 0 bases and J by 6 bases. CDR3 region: CASSVELAGDTQYF. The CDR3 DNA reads TGTGCCAGCAGCGTAGAACTAGCGGGGGATACGCAGTATTTT.